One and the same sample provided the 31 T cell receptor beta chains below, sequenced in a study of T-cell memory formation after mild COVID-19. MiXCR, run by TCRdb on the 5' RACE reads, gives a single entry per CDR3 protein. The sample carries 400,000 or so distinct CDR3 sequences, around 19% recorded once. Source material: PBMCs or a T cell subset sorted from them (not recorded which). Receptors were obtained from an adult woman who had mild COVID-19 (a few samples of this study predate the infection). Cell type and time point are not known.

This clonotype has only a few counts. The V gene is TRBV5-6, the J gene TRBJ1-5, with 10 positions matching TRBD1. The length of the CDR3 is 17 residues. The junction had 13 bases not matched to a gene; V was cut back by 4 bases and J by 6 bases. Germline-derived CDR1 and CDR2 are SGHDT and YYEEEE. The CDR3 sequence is CASSRRGTRTGGQPQHF. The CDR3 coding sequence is TGTGCCAGCAGCAGACGCGGCACCAGGACAGGGGGTCAGCCCCAGCATTTT. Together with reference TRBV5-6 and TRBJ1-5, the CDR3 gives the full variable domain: DAGVTQSPTHLIKTRGQQVTLRCSPKSGHDTVSWYQQALGQGPQFIFQYYEEEERQRGNFPDRFSGHQFPNYSSELNVNALLLGDSALYLCASSRRGTRTGGQPQHFGDGTRLSIL.

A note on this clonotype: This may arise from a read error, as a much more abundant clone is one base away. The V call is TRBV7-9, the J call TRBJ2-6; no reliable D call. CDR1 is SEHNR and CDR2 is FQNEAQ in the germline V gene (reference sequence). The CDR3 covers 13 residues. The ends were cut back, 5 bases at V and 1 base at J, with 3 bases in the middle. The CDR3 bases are TGTGCCAGCAGCCATTCTGGGGCCAACGTCCTGACTTTC. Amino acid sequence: CASSHSGANVLTF.

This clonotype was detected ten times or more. The CDR3 DNA sequence: TGCGCCAGCAGCCTAGCAGGGGACTATGGCTACACCTTC. Its protein is CASSLAGDYGYTF. The gene calls are TRBV4-1 and TRBJ1-2, with D tentatively TRBD1 (6 bases). Trimming took off 4 bases at V and 3 bases at J, with 9 bases between the two ends. This CDR3 has 13 amino acids. Germline V gene sequence: CDR1 MGHRA, CDR2 YSYEKL.

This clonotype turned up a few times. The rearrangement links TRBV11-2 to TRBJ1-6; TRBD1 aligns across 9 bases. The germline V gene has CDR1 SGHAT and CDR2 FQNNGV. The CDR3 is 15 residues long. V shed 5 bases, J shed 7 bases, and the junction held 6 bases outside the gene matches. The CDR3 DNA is TGTGCCAGCAGCACCGACAGGGGGAACAATTCACCCCTCCACTTT. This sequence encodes CASSTDRGNNSPLHF.

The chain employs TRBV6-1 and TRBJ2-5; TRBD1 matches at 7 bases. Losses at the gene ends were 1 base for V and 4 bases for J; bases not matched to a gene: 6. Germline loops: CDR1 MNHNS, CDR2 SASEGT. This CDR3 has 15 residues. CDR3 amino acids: CASSEGGGHSETQYF. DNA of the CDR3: TGTGCCAGCAGTGAAGGAGGGGGCCACTCAGAGACCCAGTACTTC.

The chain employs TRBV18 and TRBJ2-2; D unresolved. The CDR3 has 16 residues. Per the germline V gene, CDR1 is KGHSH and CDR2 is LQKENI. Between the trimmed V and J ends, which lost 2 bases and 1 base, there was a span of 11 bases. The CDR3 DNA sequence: TGTGCCAGCTCACCATACATGGCAGAGAACACCGGGGAGCTGTTTTTT. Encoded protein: CASSPYMAENTGELFF.

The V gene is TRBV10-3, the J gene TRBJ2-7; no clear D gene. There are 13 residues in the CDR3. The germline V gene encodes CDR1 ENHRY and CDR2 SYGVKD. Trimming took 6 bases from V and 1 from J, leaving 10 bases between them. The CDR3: CAIRPGNSYEQYF. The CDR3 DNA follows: TGTGCCATCAGACCGGGCAATTCCTACGAGCAGTACTTC.

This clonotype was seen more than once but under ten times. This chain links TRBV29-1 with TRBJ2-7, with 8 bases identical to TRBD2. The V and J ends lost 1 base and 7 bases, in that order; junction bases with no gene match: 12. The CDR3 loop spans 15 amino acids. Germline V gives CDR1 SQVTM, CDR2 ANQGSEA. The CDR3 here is CSVEVGRGEPYEQYF. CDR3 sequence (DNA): TGCAGCGTTGAAGTAGGGCGGGGGGAACCTTATGAGCAGTACTTC.

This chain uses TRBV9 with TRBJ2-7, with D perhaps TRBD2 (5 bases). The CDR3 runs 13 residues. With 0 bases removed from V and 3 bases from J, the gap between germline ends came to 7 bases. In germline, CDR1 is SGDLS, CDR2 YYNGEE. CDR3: CASSVGGDYEQYF. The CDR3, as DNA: TGTGCCAGCAGCGTAGGGGGAGACTACGAGCAGTACTTC.

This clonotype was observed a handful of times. CDR3 protein: CASSSHLGGVFGYGYTF. The CDR3 region has the DNA TGTGCCAGCAGCTCCCATTTAGGGGGTGTGTTCGGCTATGGCTACACCTTC. This sequence joins TRBV7-9 and TRBJ1-2, with a weak D call TRBD1 (6 bases). The CDR3 length is 17 residues. The V and J ends lost 4 bases and 4 bases respectively, with 22 bases between them. Germline loops: CDR1 SEHNR, CDR2 FQNEAQ (reference sequence).

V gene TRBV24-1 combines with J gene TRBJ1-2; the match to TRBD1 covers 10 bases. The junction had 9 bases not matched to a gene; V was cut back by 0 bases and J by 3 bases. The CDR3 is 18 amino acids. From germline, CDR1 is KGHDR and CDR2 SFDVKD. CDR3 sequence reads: CATSDLWDRGRLDYGYTF. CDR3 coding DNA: TGTGCCACCAGTGATTTGTGGGACAGGGGAAGGCTAGACTATGGCTACACCTTC.

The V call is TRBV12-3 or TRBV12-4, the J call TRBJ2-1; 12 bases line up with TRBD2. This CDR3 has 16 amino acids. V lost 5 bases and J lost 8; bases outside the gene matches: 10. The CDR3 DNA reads TGTGCCAGCAGTCCGACTAGCGGGAGAAGGGTTGATGAGCAGTTCTTC. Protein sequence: CASSPTSGRRVDEQFF.

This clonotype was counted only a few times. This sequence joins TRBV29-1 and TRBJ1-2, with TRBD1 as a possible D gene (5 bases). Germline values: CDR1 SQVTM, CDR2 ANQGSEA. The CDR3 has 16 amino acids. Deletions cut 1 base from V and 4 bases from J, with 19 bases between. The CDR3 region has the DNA TGCAGCGTTGAAGGTAGTCCGGGACCTAAAGGCTATGGCTACACCTTC. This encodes CSVEGSPGPKGYGYTF.

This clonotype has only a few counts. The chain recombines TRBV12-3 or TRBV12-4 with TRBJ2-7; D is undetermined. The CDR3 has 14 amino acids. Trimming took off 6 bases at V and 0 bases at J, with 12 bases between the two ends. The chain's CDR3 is CASSPGFSSYEQYF. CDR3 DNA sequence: TGTGCCAGCAGCCCCGGGTTCAGCTCCTACGAGCAGTACTTC.

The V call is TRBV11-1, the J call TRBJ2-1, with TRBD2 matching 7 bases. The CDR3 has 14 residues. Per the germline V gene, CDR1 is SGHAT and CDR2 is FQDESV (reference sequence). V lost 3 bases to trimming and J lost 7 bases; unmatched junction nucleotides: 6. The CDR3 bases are TGTGCCAGCAGCTTCTGGGAGGGCGGAAATGAGCAGTTCTTC. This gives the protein CASSFWEGGNEQFF.

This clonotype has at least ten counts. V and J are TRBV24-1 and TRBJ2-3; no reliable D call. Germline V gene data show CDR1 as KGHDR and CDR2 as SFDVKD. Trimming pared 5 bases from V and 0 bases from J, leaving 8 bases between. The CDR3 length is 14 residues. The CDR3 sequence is CATSGGYSTDTQYF. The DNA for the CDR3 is TGTGCCACCAGTGGTGGGTATAGCACAGATACGCAGTATTTT.

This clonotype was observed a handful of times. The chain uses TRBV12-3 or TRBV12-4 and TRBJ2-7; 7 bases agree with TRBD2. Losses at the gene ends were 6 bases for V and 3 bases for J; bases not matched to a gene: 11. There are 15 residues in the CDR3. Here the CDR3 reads CASSVLGGVRYEQYF. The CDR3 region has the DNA TGTGCCAGCAGCGTCCTTGGGGGGGTGCGCTACGAGCAGTACTTC.

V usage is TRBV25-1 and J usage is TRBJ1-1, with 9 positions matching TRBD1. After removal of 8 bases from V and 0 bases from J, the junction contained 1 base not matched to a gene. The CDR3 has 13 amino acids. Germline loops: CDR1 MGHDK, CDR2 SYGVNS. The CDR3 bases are TGTGCCAGCGGACAGGGGATGAACACTGAAGCTTTCTTT. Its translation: CASGQGMNTEAFF.

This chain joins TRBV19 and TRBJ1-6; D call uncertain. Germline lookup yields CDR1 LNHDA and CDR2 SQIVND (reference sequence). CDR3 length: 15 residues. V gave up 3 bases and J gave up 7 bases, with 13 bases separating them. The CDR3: CASSIRGSGNSPLHF. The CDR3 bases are TGTGCCAGTAGTATTCGGGGATCGGGAAATTCACCCCTCCACTTT. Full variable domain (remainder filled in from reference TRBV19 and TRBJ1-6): DGGITQSPKYLFRKEGQNVTLSCEQNLNHDAMYWYRQDPGQGLRLIYYSQIVNDFQKGDIAEGYSVSREKKESFPLTVTSAQKNPTAFYLCASSIRGSGNSPLHFGNGTRLTVT.

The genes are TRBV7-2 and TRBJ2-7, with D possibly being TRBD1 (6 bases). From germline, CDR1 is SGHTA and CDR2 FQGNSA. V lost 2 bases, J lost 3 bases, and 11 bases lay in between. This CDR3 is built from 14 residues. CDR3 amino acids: CASSLPRRGYEQYF. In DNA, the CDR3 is TGTGCCAGCAGCTTACCCCGCAGGGGCTACGAGCAGTACTTC.

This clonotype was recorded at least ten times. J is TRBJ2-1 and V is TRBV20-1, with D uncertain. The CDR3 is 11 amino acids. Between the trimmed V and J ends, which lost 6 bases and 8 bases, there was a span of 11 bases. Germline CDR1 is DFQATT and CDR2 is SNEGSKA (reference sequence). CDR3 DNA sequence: TGCAGTGCCGTCACTACGGATGAGCAGTTCTTC. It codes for CSAVTTDEQFF.

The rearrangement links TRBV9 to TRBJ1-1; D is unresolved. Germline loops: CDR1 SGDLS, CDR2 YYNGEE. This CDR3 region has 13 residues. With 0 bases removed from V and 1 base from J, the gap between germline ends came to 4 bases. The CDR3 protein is CASSVGKNTEAFF. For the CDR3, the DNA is TGTGCCAGCAGCGTAGGCAAGAACACTGAAGCTTTCTTT.

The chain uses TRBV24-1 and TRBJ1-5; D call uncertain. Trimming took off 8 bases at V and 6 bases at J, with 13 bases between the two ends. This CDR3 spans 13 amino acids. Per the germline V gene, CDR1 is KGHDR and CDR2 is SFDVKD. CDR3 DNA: TGTGCCACCAATGAGGGATTCGGTCAGCCCCAGCATTTT. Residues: CATNEGFGQPQHF.

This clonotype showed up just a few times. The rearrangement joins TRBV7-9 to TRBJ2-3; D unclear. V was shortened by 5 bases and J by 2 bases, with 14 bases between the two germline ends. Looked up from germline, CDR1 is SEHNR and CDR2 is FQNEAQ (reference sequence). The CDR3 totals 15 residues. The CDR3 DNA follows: TGTGCCAGCAGCCCGTCCGAGACAACCACAGATACGCAGTATTTT. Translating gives CASSPSETTTDTQYF.

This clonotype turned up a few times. As DNA, the CDR3 is TGTGCCAGCAGTTACTCGATACTCGGAACAGGGGAAACCTACAATGAGCAGTTCTTC. Amino acids: CASSYSILGTGETYNEQFF. V gene TRBV6-5 combines with J gene TRBJ2-1; 7 bases align to TRBD1. This CDR3 is built from 19 residues. CDR1 MNHEY and CDR2 SVGAGI come from the germline V gene. J gave up 2 bases and V 0 bases, and 13 bases lay outside the gene matches.

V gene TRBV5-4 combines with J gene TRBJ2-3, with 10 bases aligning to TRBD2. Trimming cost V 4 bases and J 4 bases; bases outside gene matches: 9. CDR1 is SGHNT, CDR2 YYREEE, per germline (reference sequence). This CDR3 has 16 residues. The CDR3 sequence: CASSRIAGGFADTQYF. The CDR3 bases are TGTGCCAGCAGCAGAATAGCGGGGGGTTTCGCAGATACGCAGTATTTT.

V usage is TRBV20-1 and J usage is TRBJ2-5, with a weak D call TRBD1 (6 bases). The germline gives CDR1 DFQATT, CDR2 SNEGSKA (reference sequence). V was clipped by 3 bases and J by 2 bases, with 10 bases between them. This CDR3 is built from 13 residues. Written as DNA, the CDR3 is TGCAGTGCTAGCCGGACAGTACAAGAGACCCAGTACTTC. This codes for CSASRTVQETQYF.

In DNA, the CDR3 is TGCAGTGCTAGAACGGGACAGGGGGCTCCCGAGCAGTACTTC. Protein: CSARTGQGAPEQYF. V is TRBV20-1 and J is TRBJ2-7; 12 bases are shared with TRBD1. The trim removed 2 bases at V and 6 bases at J, leaving 5 bases unmatched. CDR3 size: 14 residues. The V gene's germline CDR1 is DFQATT and CDR2 SNEGSKA (reference sequence).

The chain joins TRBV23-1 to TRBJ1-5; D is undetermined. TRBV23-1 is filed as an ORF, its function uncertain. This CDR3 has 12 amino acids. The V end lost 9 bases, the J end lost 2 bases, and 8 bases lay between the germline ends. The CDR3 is CASLTRNQPQHF. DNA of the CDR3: TGCGCCAGTTTGACCCGCAATCAGCCCCAGCATTTT.

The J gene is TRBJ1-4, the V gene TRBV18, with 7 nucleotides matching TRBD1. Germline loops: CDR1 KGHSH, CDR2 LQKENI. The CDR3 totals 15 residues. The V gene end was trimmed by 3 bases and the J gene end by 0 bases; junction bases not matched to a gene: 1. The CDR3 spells CASSPDRTTNEKLFF. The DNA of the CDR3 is TGTGCCAGCTCACCGGACAGGACAACTAATGAAAAACTGTTTTTT. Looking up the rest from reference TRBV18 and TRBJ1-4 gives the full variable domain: NAGVMQNPRHLVRRRGQEARLRCSPMKGHSHVYWYRQLPEEGLKFMVYLQKENIIDESGMPKERFSAEFPKEGPSILRIQQVVRGDSAAYFCASSPDRTTNEKLFFGSGTQLSVL.

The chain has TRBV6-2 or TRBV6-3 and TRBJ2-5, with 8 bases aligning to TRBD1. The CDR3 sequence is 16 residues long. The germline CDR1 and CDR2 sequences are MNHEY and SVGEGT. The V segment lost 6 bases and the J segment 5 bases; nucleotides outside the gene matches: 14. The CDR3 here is CASRSGTGLQGETQYF. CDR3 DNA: TGTGCCAGCAGATCGGGGACAGGCCTTCAAGGGGAGACCCAGTACTTC.